This T cell receptor beta chain was sequenced in a study of cytomegalovirus exposure and HLA in healthy donors. When sampled, the donors appeared nominally healthy, though they likely had unrecorded immune exposures. Primers included in the PCR were 60 Vbeta and 13 Jbeta primers. The method was immunoSEQ multiplex PCR; TCRdb's version includes in-frame clones alone and lacks a portion of them. The repertoire holds 250,000 to 350,000 clones, with 75% to 90% as singletons. The CDR3 is 11 residues long. In germline, CDR1 is MNHNS, CDR2 SASEGT. V was clipped by 4 bases and J by 12 bases, with 13 bases between them.

The chain uses TRBV6-1 and TRBJ2-7, with D uncertain. The sequencing sample was made of PBMCs. This clonotype was sampled from a middle-aged man in good health and CMV-seropositive. The DNA for the CDR3 is TGTGCCAGCAGTGGGTCCCAGGTTCGGTACTTC. It specifies CASSGSQVRYF.